The source of this T cell receptor (beta chain) is a study of OX40 agonist ivuxolimab in advanced cancers. Study-wide points: Antigen specificity remained undetermined for the expanded peripheral T cells.

Baseline was the first blood sampling point, followed by cycle 4 day 1 and cycle 7 day 1. J gave up 4 bases and V 5 bases, and 8 bases lay outside the gene matches. The CDR3 length is 14 residues. Per the germline V gene, CDR1 is MDHEN and CDR2 is SYDVKM. A note on this clone: Its antigen remains unknown.

TCRdb's table, derived via immunoSEQ multiplex PCR, lists solely in-frame clones and lacks some. The sample contains about 82,000 clones, 70% to 90% of which appear only once. This TCR derives from an adult with an advanced solid tumor such as melanoma, head and neck, liver or kidney cancer. The V gene is TRBV28, the J gene TRBJ2-7, with 7 bases fitting TRBD1. The sample was CD4+ or CD8+ T cells sorted from blood, taken in a trial of the OX40 agonist ivuxolimab. CDR3 nucleotides: TGTGCCAGCAGTCCATGGACAGGACGGTACGAGCAGTACTTC. Its protein is CASSPWTGRYEQYF.